This is a list of T cell receptor beta chains from one sample in a study of cytomegalovirus exposure and HLA in healthy donors. The table came from immunoSEQ multiplex PCR; TCRdb's copy has only in-frame clones and leaves some out. The repertoire consists of more than 120,000 clones, with over 75% occurring once and the leading ten covering under 3%. Input material: PBMCs. The source of these receptors is a woman aged 25 to 39 in good health and CMV-seronegative. Each CDR3 is given with its conserved first and last residue.

v_call	j_call	cdr3_length	cdr3_aa
TRBV5-6	TRBJ2-5	18	CASSPRQGSYFRRGTQYF
TRBV7-2	TRBJ2-7	14	CASSRTSGSYEQYF
TRBV2	TRBJ1-4	15	CASNLSGERREKLFF
TRBV2	TRBJ2-4	15	CASSAGGWDKNIQYF
TRBV10-3	TRBJ1-4	16	CAISESGGGANEKLFF
TRBV30	TRBJ1-3	15	CAWSEGQRVGNTIYF
TRBV30	TRBJ1-2	13	CAWIQLQGYGYTF
TRBV7-9	TRBJ2-7	15	CSSSLGQGTLYEQYF
TRBV7-2	TRBJ1-2	16	CASSLAGLPGHSGYTF
TRBV30	TRBJ1-3	19	CAWRGFRARAFHSGNTIYF
TRBV6-1	TRBJ2-1	13	CASTPGLDNEQFF
TRBV10-2	TRBJ1-1	14	CASSDTTGRSGSFF
TRBV27	TRBJ2-1	15	CASRPGLVSYNEQFF
TRBV4-1	TRBJ1-4	15	CASSPLPGVNEKLFF
TRBV7-2	TRBJ2-7	14	CASSFGQTGTEQYF
TRBV7-8	TRBJ2-7	13	CASSPPRGYEQYF
TRBV30	TRBJ1-1	18	CAWANARDRGFKNTEAFF
TRBV27	TRBJ2-7	17	CASTGVMGATSGHEQYF
TRBV7-9	TRBJ1-5	12	CASSLGQEPQHF
TRBV30	TRBJ2-3	17	CAWSVQGTSGGPGTQYF
TRBV29-1	TRBJ1-1	14	CSVQKGRLNTEAFF
TRBV5-1	TRBJ2-1	13	CASSQDRYNEQFF
TRBV7-9	TRBJ1-2	14	CASSSNTGLSGYTF
TRBV2	TRBJ2-1	16	CASSDDLGSSYNEQFF
TRBV21-1	TRBJ1-1	13	CASSPKDRDEAFF
TRBV6-6	TRBJ1-4	12	CASSYSGEGLFF
TRBV27	TRBJ2-3	15	CASSPSGAATDTQYF
TRBV7-2	TRBJ1-6	17	CASSSGRGNSYNSPLHF
TRBV6-6	TRBJ2-1	15	CASSYGTGGFNEQFF
TRBV18	TRBJ1-1	13	CASSPSGITEAFF
TRBV19	TRBJ1-1	19	CASSTGGGGSYPLNTEAFF
TRBV28	TRBJ2-1	13	CAVVLAGYNEQFF
TRBV11-2	TRBJ2-7	13	CASSSDRVYEQYF
TRBV27	TRBJ2-3	14	CASTSGEGTDTQYF
TRBV19	TRBJ2-3	15	CASSIVHQGTDTQYF
TRBV5-6	TRBJ2-7	16	CASSPPDGRQVGEQYF
TRBV2	TRBJ2-7	14	CASSYQGEPYEQYF
TRBV5-1	TRBJ2-3	13	CASTAGGTDTQYF
TRBV15	TRBJ2-7	16	CATSRDPAGTSYEQYF
TRBV2	TRBJ1-6	10	CASKGHRLHF
TRBV9	TRBJ2-1	15	CASSFTGGSYNEQFF
TRBV9	TRBJ1-4	15	CASSPHGTGILKLFF
TRBV9	TRBJ2-5	17	CASSVATWAGGQETQYF
TRBV6-1	TRBJ2-7	14	CASSEGQGPDEQYF
TRBV7-3	TRBJ2-1	15	CASSFGLAGYNEQFF
TRBV30	TRBJ1-2	14	CAWNPGQGSYGYTF
TRBV28	TRBJ2-5	14	CASSGPINQETQYF
TRBV4-1	TRBJ2-6	20	CASSPGIVGQGATGANVLTF
TRBV28	TRBJ2-2	14	CASTRDRGVGELFF
TRBV11-2	TRBJ2-2	14	CASSLTGITGELFF
TRBV7-3	TRBJ2-2	12	CASSPYTGELFF
TRBV20-1	TRBJ2-3	11	CSAFSGSTQYF
TRBV5-1	TRBJ1-3	14	CASSPQGAGNTIYF
TRBV7-2	TRBJ2-3	14	CASSLLRGTDTQYF
TRBV6-5	TRBJ1-5	13	CASSEAEVQPQHF
TRBV19	TRBJ2-3	14	CASSIKQGSDTQYF
TRBV6-6	TRBJ1-1	16	CASSRGGGTGDTEAFF